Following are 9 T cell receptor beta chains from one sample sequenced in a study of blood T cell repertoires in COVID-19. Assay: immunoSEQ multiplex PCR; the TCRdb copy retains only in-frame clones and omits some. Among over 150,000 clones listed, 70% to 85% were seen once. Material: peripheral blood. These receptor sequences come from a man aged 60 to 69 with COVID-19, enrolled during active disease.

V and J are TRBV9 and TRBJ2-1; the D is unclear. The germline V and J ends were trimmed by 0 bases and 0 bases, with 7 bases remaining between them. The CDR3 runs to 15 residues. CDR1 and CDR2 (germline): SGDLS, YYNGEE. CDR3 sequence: CASSVGVSSYNEQFF. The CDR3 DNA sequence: TGTGCCAGCAGCGTAGGAGTGAGCTCCTACAATGAGCAGTTCTTC.

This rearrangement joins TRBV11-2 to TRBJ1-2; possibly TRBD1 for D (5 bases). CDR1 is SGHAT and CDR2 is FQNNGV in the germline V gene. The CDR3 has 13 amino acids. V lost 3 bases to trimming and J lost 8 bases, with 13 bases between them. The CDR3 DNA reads TGTGCCAGCAGCTTCGTGGGGGGTTACGGCTACACCTTC. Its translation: CASSFVGGYGYTF. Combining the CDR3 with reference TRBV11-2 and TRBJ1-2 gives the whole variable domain EAGVAQSPRYKIIEKRQSVAFWCNPISGHATLYWYQQILGQGPKLLIQFQNNGVVDDSQLPKDRFSAERLKGVDSTLKIQPAKLEDSAVYLCASSFVGGYGYTFGSGTRLTVV.

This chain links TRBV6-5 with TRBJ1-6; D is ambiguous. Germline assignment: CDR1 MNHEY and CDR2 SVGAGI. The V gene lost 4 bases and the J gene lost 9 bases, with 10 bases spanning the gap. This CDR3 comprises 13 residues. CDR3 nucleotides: TGTGCCAGCAGTTGGCGGAAAGGTTCACCCCTCCACTTT. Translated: CASSWRKGSPLHF.

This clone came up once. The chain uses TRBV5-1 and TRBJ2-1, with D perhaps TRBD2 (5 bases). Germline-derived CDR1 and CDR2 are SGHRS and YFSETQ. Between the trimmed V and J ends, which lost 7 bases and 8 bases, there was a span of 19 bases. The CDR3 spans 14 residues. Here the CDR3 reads CASGEGKSTDEQFF. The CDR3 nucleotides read TGCGCCAGCGGCGAGGGAAAATCTACGGATGAGCAGTTCTTC.

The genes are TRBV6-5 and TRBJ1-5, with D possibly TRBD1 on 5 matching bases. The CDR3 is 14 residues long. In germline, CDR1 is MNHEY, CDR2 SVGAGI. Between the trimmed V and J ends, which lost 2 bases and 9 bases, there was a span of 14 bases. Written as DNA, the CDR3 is TGTGCCAGCAGTTACAATCTTGGGGGGTGGCCCCAGCATTTT. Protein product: CASSYNLGGWPQHF.

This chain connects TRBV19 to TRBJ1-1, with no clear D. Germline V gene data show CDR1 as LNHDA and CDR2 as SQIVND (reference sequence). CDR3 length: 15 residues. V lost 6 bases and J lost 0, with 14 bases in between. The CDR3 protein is CASSNLIRVNTEAFF. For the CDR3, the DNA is TGTGCCAGTAGCAACCTAATACGTGTGAACACTGAAGCTTTCTTT.

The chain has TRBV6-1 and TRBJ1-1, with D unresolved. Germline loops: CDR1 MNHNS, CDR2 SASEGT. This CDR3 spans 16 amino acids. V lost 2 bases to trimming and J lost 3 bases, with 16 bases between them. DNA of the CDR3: TGTGCCAGCAGTGAACGGAGGCTTATGTTCGACACTGAAGCTTTCTTT. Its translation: CASSERRLMFDTEAFF.

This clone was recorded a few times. CDR3 loop: CASSQDRATREKLFF. As DNA, the CDR3 is TGTGCCAGCTCACAAGACAGGGCCACGAGGGAAAAACTGTTTTTT. V usage is TRBV18 and J usage is TRBJ1-4, with 7 bases identical to TRBD1. This CDR3 comprises 15 residues. The V gene end was trimmed by 4 bases and the J gene end by 8 bases; junction bases not matched to a gene: 10. Germline assignment: CDR1 KGHSH and CDR2 LQKENI.

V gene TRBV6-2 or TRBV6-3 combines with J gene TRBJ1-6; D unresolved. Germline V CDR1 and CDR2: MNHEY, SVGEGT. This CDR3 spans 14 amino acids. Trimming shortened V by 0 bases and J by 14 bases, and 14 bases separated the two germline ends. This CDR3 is CASSYSRARGALHF. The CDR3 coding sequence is TGTGCCAGCAGTTACTCGAGGGCCCGGGGAGCCCTCCACTTT.